This is a list of T cell receptor beta chains from one sample in a study of CD8 T cells in ankylosing spondylitis. TCRdb fed the 5' RACE reads into MiXCR, producing one record per CDR3 protein. This sample has about 200,000 distinct CDR3 sequences, with roughly 26% found just once. The sequencing sample was made of blood, either unsorted or a sorted T cell fraction (not recorded which). The origin of the receptors is a male donor with ankylosing spondylitis or in good health (not recorded which). The CDR3 runs from the conserved cysteine through the conserved F or W. Fields, in order: J gene, D gene, V gene, clone size, CDR3 length, CDR3 DNA, CDR3 protein. A D gene is named only where the DNA matches it firmly. Expanded clones get a size class; other rows say once, few or many, or leave the size out.

TRBJ1-1 | - | TRBV6-4 | - | 13 | TGTGCCAGCAGAGAACACAAGAACACTGAAGCTTTCTTT | CASREHKNTEAFF
TRBJ2-7 | TRBD2 | TRBV20-1 | - | 16 | TGCAGTGCTAGACACCCTGGCGGGGGGACTGCGAGCGAGCAGTACTTC | CSARHPGGGTASEQYF
TRBJ1-1 | - | TRBV6-1 | - | 13 | TGTGCCAGCAGTGCGATACCCGGCGCTGAAGCTTTCTTT | CASSAIPGAEAFF
TRBJ1-4 | - | TRBV18 | many | 14 | TGTGCCAGCTCACCACGGGGTTCTAATGAAAAACTGTTTTTT | CASSPRGSNEKLFF
TRBJ1-5 | - | TRBV10-3 | few | 12 | TGTGCCATCAGTGACAGTAATCAGCCCCAGCATTTT | CAISDSNQPQHF
TRBJ2-7 | TRBD2 | TRBV7-2 | few | 15 | TGTGCCAGCAGCCCCGGGACTAGCGGGCCCTACGAGCAGTACTTC | CASSPGTSGPYEQYF
TRBJ2-1 | - | TRBV24-1 | many | 13 | TGTGCCACCTGTGGACAGTACAATGATGAGCAGTTCTTC | CATCGQYNDEQFF
TRBJ2-1 | TRBD2 | TRBV20-1 | many | 14 | TGCAGTGCTGCTACGGGAGGCCAGATCTATGAGCAGTTCTTC | CSAATGGQIYEQFF
TRBJ2-7 | - | TRBV29-1 | - | 11 | TGCAGCGTTAAGAAGGGGTACGAGCAGTACTTC | CSVKKGYEQYF
TRBJ1-4 | - | TRBV20-1 | - | 15 | TGCAGTGCTAGTGTTGGAGGACGTGCTAATGAAAAACTGTTTTTT | CSASVGGRANEKLFF
TRBJ2-5 | - | TRBV9 | few | 17 | TGTGCCAGCAGCGTAGAAGATGAGACTAAAGGGGAAGAGACCCAGTACTTC | CASSVEDETKGEETQYF
TRBJ1-5 | - | TRBV20-1 | - | 15 | TGCAGTGCTAGAGATCGGCAGTATAGCAATCAGCCCCAGCATTTT | CSARDRQYSNQPQHF
TRBJ2-1 | - | TRBV12-3/TRBV12-4 | few | 12 | TGTGCCAGCAGTTTAGGCGGACATGAGCAGTTCTTC | CASSLGGHEQFF
TRBJ2-2 | - | TRBV12-3/TRBV12-4 | many | 12 | TGTGCCAGCAGCCGCCCCCCCGGGGAGCTGTTTTTT | CASSRPPGELFF
TRBJ2-5 | - | TRBV20-1 | medium-sized | 13 | TGCAGTGCTAGAGAGACTACTCAAGAGACCCAGTACTTC | CSARETTQETQYF
TRBJ2-5 | TRBD1 | TRBV29-1 | many | 14 | TGCAGCGTTGTCCGGCAGGGGGCCGTGGAGACCCAGTACTTC | CSVVRQGAVETQYF
TRBJ2-5 | TRBD1 | TRBV20-1 | - | 13 | TGCAGTGCCCTCACAGGGGCCGGGGAGACCCAGTACTTC | CSALTGAGETQYF
TRBJ2-2 | TRBD1 | TRBV5-1 | many | 15 | TGCGCCAGCAGCCCCCAGGGGGCACACACCGGGGAGCTGTTTTTT | CASSPQGAHTGELFF
TRBJ1-1 | - | TRBV20-1 | - | 13 | TGCAGTGCTCTAACGACAGGAGGGACTGAAGCTTTCTTT | CSALTTGGTEAFF
TRBJ2-2 | - | TRBV5-1 | many | 15 | TGCGCCAGCAGCTTTTCCAGGGCGAACACCGGGGAGCTGTTTTTT | CASSFSRANTGELFF
TRBJ1-3 | - | TRBV6-5 | few | 16 | TGTGCCAGCAGTTACTCGAGGATCGGTTTGGGTAGCACCATATATTTT | CASSYSRIGLGSTIYF
TRBJ1-1 | - | TRBV29-1 | many | 13 | TGCAGCACCTCCGAAGGGTCTAACACTGAAGCTTTCTTT | CSTSEGSNTEAFF
TRBJ1-2 | - | TRBV29-1 | many | 13 | TGCAGCGTTGCTGGCAGTACCTTAAATGGCTACACCTTC | CSVAGSTLNGYTF
TRBJ2-7 | - | TRBV28 | - | 14 | TGTGCCAGCACCGAAGTGGATGGGCCCTACGAGCAGTACTTC | CASTEVDGPYEQYF
TRBJ2-3 | - | TRBV5-4 | many | 13 | TGTGCCAGCAGCTTGGTTGGCGGAGATACGCAGTATTTT | CASSLVGGDTQYF
TRBJ2-1 | - | TRBV12-3/TRBV12-4 | - | 13 | TGTGCCAGCAGTTTCCCTAGTGTTAATGAGCAGTTCTTC | CASSFPSVNEQFF
TRBJ1-1 | - | TRBV28 | many | 12 | TGTGCCAGCACCCTATGGGGGACTGAAGCTTTCTTT | CASTLWGTEAFF
TRBJ2-2 | - | TRBV2 | many | 14 | TGTGCCAGCAGTGAAGAACGAGTAAGCGGGGAGCTGTTTTTT | CASSEERVSGELFF
TRBJ2-2 | - | TRBV29-1 | - | 12 | TGCAGCGTTGGGGAGGTCACCGGGGAGCTGTTTTTT | CSVGEVTGELFF
TRBJ2-7 | - | TRBV20-1 | - | 15 | TGCAGTGCTAGAGGGCCCGGGACCCCGAGCCACGAGCAGTACTTC | CSARGPGTPSHEQYF
TRBJ2-7 | - | TRBV7-3 | few | 13 | TGTGCCAGCAGCTTTTACGGGTCTGGCGAGCAGTACTTC | CASSFYGSGEQYF
TRBJ2-1 | TRBD2 | TRBV2 | - | 13 | TGTGCCAGCAGTGGATCGGGGGGCAATGAGCAGTTCTTC | CASSGSGGNEQFF
TRBJ2-5 | TRBD2 | TRBV11-2 | - | 16 | TGTGCCAGCAGCTTAGATACGCTAGCGGGAGGTGAGACCCAGTACTTC | CASSLDTLAGGETQYF
TRBJ2-1 | TRBD2 | TRBV12-3/TRBV12-4 | few | 16 | TGTGCCAGCCTGAGAGGGCTAGCGGGAGTAGGCAATGAGCAGTTCTTC | CASLRGLAGVGNEQFF
TRBJ1-5 | - | TRBV12-3/TRBV12-4 | many | 13 | TGTGCCAGCAGTTTCCAACTTAGTCACCCCCAGCATTTT | CASSFQLSHPQHF
TRBJ2-2 | - | TRBV11-2 | many | 16 | TGTGCCAGCAGCTTAGTCATCGAGGCAATGGGCGGGGAGCTGTTTTTT | CASSLVIEAMGGELFF
TRBJ2-5 | - | TRBV19 | many | 15 | TGTGCCAGTAGTGGAAGAGCGGACTCCCAAGAGACCCAGTACTTC | CASSGRADSQETQYF
TRBJ2-1 | - | TRBV20-1 | few | 14 | TGCAGTGCTACCCGGGGGGCAGGGTACAATGAGCAGTTCTTC | CSATRGAGYNEQFF
TRBJ2-2 | TRBD2 | TRBV5-1 | many | 16 | TGCGCCAGCAGCTTGGTAGCGGGTTCGAACACCGGGGAGCTGTTTTTT | CASSLVAGSNTGELFF
TRBJ2-3 | - | TRBV29-1 | many | 14 | TGCAGCGTTGAGGGAGACGGAAGCACAGATACGCAGTATTTT | CSVEGDGSTDTQYF
TRBJ1-5 | - | TRBV12-3/TRBV12-4 | many | 15 | TGTGCCAGCAGCTCCCGGACTGGGGGCAATCAGCCCCAGCATTTT | CASSSRTGGNQPQHF
TRBJ1-1 | TRBD1 | TRBV27 | many | 17 | TGTGCCAGCAGTTTTCCCAGGGGGCGGGGGGTGAACACTGAAGCTTTCTTT | CASSFPRGRGVNTEAFF
TRBJ2-7 | TRBD1 | TRBV11-2 | - | 14 | TGTGCCAGCAGCTTACTCCAGGGGGCCTACGAGCAGTACTTC | CASSLLQGAYEQYF
TRBJ2-7 | TRBD1 | TRBV29-1 | many | 12 | TGCAGCGGGTCCGGGACAGGGGGCGAGCAGTACTTC | CSGSGTGGEQYF
TRBJ2-6 | - | TRBV5-4 | many | 19 | TGTGCCAGCAGCTTGTTGTATTTTGGCACCGTCTCTGGGGCCAACGTCCTGACTTTC | CASSLLYFGTVSGANVLTF
TRBJ2-5 | - | TRBV20-1 | few | 15 | TGCAGTGCTAGAGATAGGGGACTCTCCCGGGAGACCCAGTACTTC | CSARDRGLSRETQYF
TRBJ1-5 | - | TRBV10-3 | many | 14 | TGTGCCATCAGTGAGTTCCGGAGTAATCAGCCCCAGCATTTT | CAISEFRSNQPQHF
TRBJ1-5 | TRBD1 | TRBV27 | many | 16 | TGTGCCAGCAAATCGGGACGGGACAGGTTTAATCAGCCCCAGCATTTT | CASKSGRDRFNQPQHF
TRBJ2-3 | TRBD1 | TRBV20-1 | many | 14 | TGCAGTGCCCAGACAGGGTTAACGGGAGATACGCAGTATTTT | CSAQTGLTGDTQYF
TRBJ2-5 | - | TRBV24-1 | many | 16 | TGTGCCACCAGTGATGCCAGGGGAGACCTCCAAGAGACCCAGTACTTC | CATSDARGDLQETQYF
TRBJ2-1 | TRBD2 | TRBV10-3 | few | 13 | TGTGCCATCAGTAGCGGGAGGGGTAATGAGCAGTTCTTC | CAISSGRGNEQFF
TRBJ1-5 | - | TRBV10-3 | many | 14 | TGTGCCATCAGTGAGTCAGGGGATCGGCAGCCCCAGCATTTT | CAISESGDRQPQHF
TRBJ1-5 | - | TRBV25-1 | many | 13 | TGTGCCAGCAGAAAACAGGACAATCAGCCCCAGCATTTT | CASRKQDNQPQHF
TRBJ1-2 | TRBD1 | TRBV10-3 | few | 15 | TGTGCCATCAGTGCAGGGACAGGGGGTGGCTATGGCTACACCTTC | CAISAGTGGGYGYTF
TRBJ2-1 | - | TRBV12-3/TRBV12-4 | few | 15 | TGTGCCAGCAGATTAGCGGACAGCTCCTACAATGAGCAGTTCTTC | CASRLADSSYNEQFF
TRBJ2-4 | - | TRBV7-9 | - | 16 | TGTGCCAGCAGCTTAGATACCGACAGTGCCAAAAACATTCAGTACTTC | CASSLDTDSAKNIQYF
TRBJ1-5 | - | TRBV29-1 | many | 14 | TGCAGCGTTGGGGGGTCAGGACGAGATCAGCCCCAGCATTTT | CSVGGSGRDQPQHF
TRBJ2-3 | - | TRBV20-1 | once | 13 | TGCAGTGCTAGTACGGTTGAAACAGATACGCAGTATTTT | CSASTVETDTQYF